The 8 T cell receptor beta chains presented below share a single source sample, sequenced in a study of post-analysis software for immune sequencing data. Antigens of these TCRs are unknown. Study-level findings and limits: The five TRBV segments detected at higher frequency in patients than in controls included TRBV5-6, TRBV5-1 and TRBV20-1.

Incorporated into the TCR beta cDNA libraries were unique molecular identifiers, which served to reduce PCR and sequencing biases. Via MiXCR, TCRdb re-called the PCR reads, giving one row per CDR3 protein. The table records roughly 670,000 distinct CDR3 sequences, more than 50% of them present only once. Sequencing was carried out using blood. The receptors come from a girl aged 2 to 10 with multiple sclerosis.

The V gene is TRBV6-4, the J gene TRBJ2-1, with D tentatively TRBD1 or TRBD2 (5 bases each). The DNA end lines up better with TRBJ2-7; the J call may be wrong. Germline lookup yields CDR1 MRHNA and CDR2 SNTAGT. The CDR3 runs 16 residues. CDR3: CASSDRGSSSYNEQYF. The CDR3 coding sequence is TGTGCCAGCAGTGACAGGGGTTCTAGCTCCTACAATGAGCAGTACTTC.

The count of this clonotype is one. The V and J genes are TRBV12-3 or TRBV12-4 and TRBJ1-1, with D perhaps TRBD1 (5 bases). The CDR3 is 13 residues long. V lost 3 bases and J lost 2, with 7 bases in between. CDR3 in DNA: TGTGCCAGCAGTTTCGGACATAACACTGAAGCTTTCTTT. Encoded protein: CASSFGHNTEAFF.

The DNA of the CDR3 is TGTGCCAGCCAGCTAGCGGGAGATTACGAGCAGTACTTC. Its translation is CASQLAGDYEQYF. V usage is TRBV2 and J usage is TRBJ2-7, with TRBD2 matching 10 bases. Germline lookup yields CDR1 SNHLY and CDR2 FYNNEI. CDR3 length: 13 residues. The V and J ends lost 8 bases and 4 bases, in that order; junction bases with no gene match: 5.

A few counts support this clonotype. The chain carries TRBV9 and TRBJ1-4, with TRBD1 matching over 9 bases. The germline V gene encodes CDR1 SGDLS and CDR2 YYNGEE. The CDR3 has 15 amino acids. Losses at the gene ends were 4 bases for V and 6 bases for J; bases not matched to a gene: 7. This CDR3 reads CASSQTGGAYEKLFF. The DNA for the CDR3 is TGTGCCAGCAGCCAAACAGGGGGCGCATATGAAAAACTGTTTTTT.

This sequence joins TRBV12-3 or TRBV12-4 and TRBJ2-2, with D tentatively TRBD2 (7 bases). The CDR3 has 21 residues. Between the trimmed V and J ends, which lost 6 bases and 3 bases, there was a span of 32 bases. The chain's CDR3 is CASRTPRGGLRKPGDTGELFF. The DNA for the CDR3 is TGTGCCAGCAGAACCCCAAGGGGGGGACTAAGAAAACCGGGCGACACCGGGGAGCTGTTTTTT.

This clonotype has more than one count but fewer than ten. This chain connects TRBV10-3 to TRBJ2-1; no definite D call. The CDR3 sequence is 17 residues long. The germline CDR1 and CDR2 sequences are ENHRY and SYGVKD. Trimming stripped 0 bases from V and 2 bases from J, with 14 bases between. This CDR3 reads CAISESPSRAAYNEQFF. DNA of the CDR3: TGTGCCATCAGTGAGTCACCGTCGCGAGCCGCCTACAATGAGCAGTTCTTC.

About this clonotype: This may come from a read error, since a much larger clone is one base off. This chain uses TRBV7-3 with TRBJ2-3, with 13 bases fitting TRBD2. The CDR3 is 17 residues long. Unmatched junction bases numbered 10, after V lost 5 bases and J lost 5 bases. Germline CDR1 SGHTA, CDR2 FQGTGA. CDR3 in DNA: TGTGCCAGCAGCCCTACCCGGACTAGCGGGAGTCAAGATACGCAGTATTTT. It is translated as CASSPTRTSGSQDTQYF.

The gene calls are TRBV7-9 and TRBJ2-4; 8 bases match TRBD1. The end of the DNA is better explained by TRBJ2-7, so the J call may be wrong. The CDR3 is 19 residues long. Germline V lookup: CDR1 SEHNR, CDR2 FQNEAQ (reference sequence). Here the CDR3 reads CASSWSKRQGTKVEDEQYF. DNA of the CDR3: TGTGCCAGCAGCTGGAGCAAGAGACAGGGGACGAAAGTAGAAGACGAGCAGTACTTC.